The present T cell receptor beta chain was sequenced within a study of OX40 agonist ivuxolimab in advanced cancers. Study overall: The dose-escalation cohort had hepatocellular carcinoma, melanoma, renal cell or head and neck cancer. Study outcomes and limitations: Some nonresponders likewise displayed low normalized T-cell clonal expansion.

The repertoire was sequenced with immunoSEQ multiplex PCR; TCRdb's copy has only in-frame clones and lacks some. The repertoire has roughly 57,000 clones, 75% to 85% of them found once; the top ten carry more than 2%. The CDR3 has 12 residues. Germline V gene sequence: CDR1 LGHNT, CDR2 FRNRAP. V lost 2 bases and J 4 bases, leaving 5 bases between the germline ends. As regards this clone: What it binds is unknown.

Sequencing used CD4+ or CD8+ T cells sorted from blood, obtained in a trial of the OX40 agonist ivuxolimab. The chain is built from TRBV12-5 and TRBJ1-1, with no clear D. The receptor comes from an adult with an advanced solid tumor such as melanoma, head and neck, liver or kidney cancer. In DNA, the CDR3 is TGTGCTAGTGGTTTGATGATCACTGAAGCTTTCTTT. The encoded protein is CASGLMITEAFF.